This T cell receptor beta chain was captured by sequencing in a study of shared clonotypes between healthy human individuals. Clones were read by immunoSEQ multiplex PCR, and TCRdb kept only the in-frame ones, dropping some. The table lists more than 1,200,000 clones, less than 99% of them singletons. CDR1 is SGHDT, CDR2 YYEEEE, per germline. The CDR3 sequence is 17 residues long. Trimming at V came to 4 bases and at J to 4 bases, leaving 6 bases not matched to a gene. The sample was naive CD4+ T cells sorted from blood. Subset specified: CD45RA+ positively selected. This receptor was taken from a man aged 25 to 45 in good health. The chain employs TRBV5-6 and TRBJ2-3; TRBD2 agrees at 16 bases. The CDR3 here is CASSLGTSGRASDTQYF. CDR3 in DNA: TGTGCCAGCAGCCTAGGGACTAGCGGGAGGGCCTCAGATACGCAGTATTTT.